These 7 T cell receptor beta chains share one sample of origin, sequenced in a study of OX40 agonist ivuxolimab in advanced cancers. Profiling relied on immunoSEQ multiplex PCR, and the TCRdb table lists in-frame clones only, not all of them. The repertoire consists of about 24,000 clones, with 75% to 80% occurring once and the leading ten covering roughly 18%. The source material was CD4+ or CD8+ T cells sorted from blood, sampled in a trial of the OX40 agonist ivuxolimab. The receptor set was obtained from an adult with an advanced solid tumor such as melanoma, head and neck, liver or kidney cancer.

The chain has TRBV2 and TRBJ2-3, with a possible D match to TRBD2 (5 bases). CDR3 length equals 14 residues. V was trimmed by 4 bases and J by 6 bases, leaving 14 bases between them. CDR1 and CDR2 from the germline V gene are SNHLY and FYNNEI. The CDR3 is CASSGSWTGDTQYF. The CDR3 DNA is TGTGCCAGCAGTGGAAGTTGGACTGGGGATACGCAGTATTTT.

CDR3 DNA: TGTGCCTGGAGTGCCCAGCGGGGGGGAGAGCAGTACTTC. Translation: CAWSAQRGGEQYF. V usage is TRBV30 and J usage is TRBJ2-7; 10 bases agree with TRBD2. CDR3 length: 13 amino acids. Germline lookup yields CDR1 GTSNPN and CDR2 SVGIG (reference sequence). Unmatched junction bases numbered 4, after V lost 1 base and J lost 7 bases.

The chain links TRBV19 to TRBJ1-5; no definite D call. Looked up from germline, CDR1 is LNHDA and CDR2 is SQIVND (reference sequence). The CDR3 totals 14 residues. The V and J ends lost 3 bases and 7 bases respectively, with 13 bases between them. CDR3 nucleotides: TGTGCCAGTAGTATTACCCTTGAAGAACAGCCCCAGCATTTT. Protein sequence: CASSITLEEQPQHF.

The chain uses TRBV13 and TRBJ2-7; D not resolved. There are 16 residues in the CDR3. Trimming cost V 4 bases and J 3 bases, with 19 bases left between them. Per the germline V gene, CDR1 is PRHDT and CDR2 is FYEKMQ (reference sequence). The DNA for the CDR3 is TGTGCCAGCAGCTCCCTGGCGTCTTACTCCCGCTACGAGCAGTACTTC. Its protein is CASSSLASYSRYEQYF.

V and J are TRBV21-1 and TRBJ2-1; the listed D gene, TRBD1, was not tested against the DNA. TRBV21-1 is a known pseudogene. The CDR3 sequence is 12 residues long. The CDR3 nucleotides read TGTGCCAGCAGCAAGGGCTACCATGAGCAGTTCTTC. Its translation: CASSKGYHEQFF.

The CDR3 nucleotides read TGTGCCAGCAGCTTAGCCAGTTCTACCTATGGCTACACCTTC. Translation: CASSLASSTYGYTF. The chain employs TRBV7-2 and TRBJ1-2, with D unresolved. The CDR3 contains 14 residues. Trimming pared 0 bases from V and 4 bases from J, leaving 9 bases between. Germline V gives CDR1 SGHTA, CDR2 FQGNSA.

The genes are TRBV7-2 and TRBJ2-1; D gene unclear. V was shortened by 2 bases and J by 3 bases, with 5 bases between the two germline ends. The CDR3 is made up of 13 amino acids. Germline-derived CDR1 and CDR2 are SGHTA and FQGNSA. The CDR3 bases are TGTACCAGCAGCTTAAACAGCTACAATGAGCAGTTCTTC. Protein: CTSSLNSYNEQFF.